This TCR beta chain was captured in a study of PD-1 blockade in classical Hodgkin lymphoma. This CDR3 is built from 16 residues. Germline-derived CDR1 and CDR2 are SGHVS and FQNEAQ. The germline V and J ends were trimmed by 6 bases and 3 bases, with 15 bases remaining between them. General study findings and limits: Diminished baseline TCR diversity has been reported in newly diagnosed patients relative to healthy donors. CD4+ TCR diversity climbed significantly by C4D1, unlike CD8+ TCR diversity.

Comments on this clone: The antigen remains undetermined.

Relapses following autologous stem cell transplantation were seen in all patients, with brentuximab vedotin exposure varying. Sequencing was performed with immunoSEQ multiplex PCR; in TCRdb, only in-frame clones are kept and a portion is missing. This table holds around 44,000 clones, roughly nine tenths found once. This TCR was recovered from a human donor with classical Hodgkin lymphoma. V and J are TRBV7-8 and TRBJ2-6, with a tentative D call TRBD2 (7 bases). The starting material was peripheral blood mononuclear cells (PBMCs), obtained before the second cycle of nivolumab. CDR3 sequence (DNA): TGTGCCAGCAGAGGGGGGGCGGGGGATGGGGCCAACGTCCTGACTTTC. Translating it yields CASRGGAGDGANVLTF.